The T cell receptor beta chain under discussion was sequenced for a study of identical twins. This clonotype was counted at least ten times. Its antigen is unidentified. Template switching (which added a universal primer site) was used, and cDNA carried unique molecular identifiers. Using its own MiXCR run on the 5' RACE reads, TCRdb lists one record per CDR3 protein. The profile covers 550,000 to 700,000 distinct CDR3 sequences, with around a tenth appearing a single time and around 3.2% taken by the ten largest. Looked up from germline, CDR1 is SGHTA and CDR2 is FQGNSA. This CDR3 comprises 13 residues. V was cut by 1 base and J by 5 bases, with 9 bases left in between. Each donor was a healthy Caucasian. General study findings and limits: Beta out-of-frame sequences displayed a weaker excess of sharing between twins.

These data were also reused for a study on yellow fever vaccine responses in identical twins. That publication notes: Reports say the vaccine T cell response in twins looked partly convergent and partly personalized.

The sample taken for sequencing was PBMCs. The receptor's source is a woman aged 18-29 years in good health. V gene TRBV7-2 combines with J gene TRBJ2-7; no definite D call. CDR3 sequence (DNA): TGTGCCAGCAGCTTAGGTTCCCGGGACGAGCAGTACTTC. The encoded protein is CASSLGSRDEQYF. Looking up the rest from reference TRBV7-2 and TRBJ2-7 gives the full variable domain: GAGVSQSPSNKVTEKGKDVELRCDPISGHTALYWYRQSLGQGLEFLIYFQGNSAPDKSGLPSDRFSAERTGGSVSTLTIQRTQQEDSAVYLCASSLGSRDEQYFGPGTRLTVT.